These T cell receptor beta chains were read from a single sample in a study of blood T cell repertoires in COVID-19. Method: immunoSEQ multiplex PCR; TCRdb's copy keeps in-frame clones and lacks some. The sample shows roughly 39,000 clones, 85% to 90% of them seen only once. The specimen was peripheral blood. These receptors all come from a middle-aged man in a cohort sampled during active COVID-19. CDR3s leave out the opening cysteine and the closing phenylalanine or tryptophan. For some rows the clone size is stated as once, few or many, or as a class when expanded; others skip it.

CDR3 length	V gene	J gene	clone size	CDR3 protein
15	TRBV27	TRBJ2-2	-	ASSTTTAGPNTGELF
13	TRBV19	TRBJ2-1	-	ASRNWDMTYNEQF
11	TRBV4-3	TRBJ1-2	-	ASSPEGGDGYT
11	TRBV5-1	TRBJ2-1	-	ASSLDTYNEQF
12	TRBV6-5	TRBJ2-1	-	ASNFRQGHNEQF
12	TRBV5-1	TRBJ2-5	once	ASSPTGGGETQY
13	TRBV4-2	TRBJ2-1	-	ASSQEREAYNEQF
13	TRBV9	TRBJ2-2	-	ASGTAQLNTGELF
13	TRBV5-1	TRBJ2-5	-	ASSLAPSPAETQY
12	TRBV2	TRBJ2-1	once	ASVGTSGYNEQF
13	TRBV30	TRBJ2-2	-	AWSGLDARAGELF
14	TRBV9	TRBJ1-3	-	ASSAGSGTAGNTIY
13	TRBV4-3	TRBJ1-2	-	ASSQDRQGNYGYT
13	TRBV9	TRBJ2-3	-	ASSASSGGADTQY
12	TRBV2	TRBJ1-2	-	ASSGGQGSHGYT
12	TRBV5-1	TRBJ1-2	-	ASTKHRGYYGYT
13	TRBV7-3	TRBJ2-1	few	ASSLTSGGYNEQF
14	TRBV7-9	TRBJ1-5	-	ASSFFPGTDDQPQH
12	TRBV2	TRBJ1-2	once	ASRPGQGIYGYT
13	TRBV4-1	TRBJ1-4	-	ASSQDGGVNEKLF
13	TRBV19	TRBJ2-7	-	ASSIDRGTKREQY
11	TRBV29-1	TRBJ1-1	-	SVGAGGRTEAF
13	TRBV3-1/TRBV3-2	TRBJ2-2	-	ASSATTSNTGELF
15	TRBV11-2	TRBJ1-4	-	ASSSDTPIPTNEKLF
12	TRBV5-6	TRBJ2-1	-	ASSLRAGWGEQF
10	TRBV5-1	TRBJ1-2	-	ASSVQDSGYT
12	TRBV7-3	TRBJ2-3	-	ASSFPGDTDTQY
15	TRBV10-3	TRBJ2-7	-	AISETGPSGGSYEQY
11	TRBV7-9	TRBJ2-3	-	ASSNPGTDTQY
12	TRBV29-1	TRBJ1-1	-	SVLDSTMNTEAF
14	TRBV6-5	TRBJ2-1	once	ASSYSNPAGVNEQF
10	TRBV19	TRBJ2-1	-	ARTGEDNEQF